This TCR beta chain is from a study of T cell changes during pregnancy in multiple sclerosis. Method: immunoSEQ multiplex PCR; TCRdb's copy keeps in-frame clones and lacks some. The table records 85,000 to 130,000 clones, about 92% of them present only once. This CDR3 spans 16 amino acids. Trimming removed 1 base at V and 5 bases at J, with 14 bases between. Germline V gene data show CDR1 as SGHAT and CDR2 as FQNNGV. V is TRBV11-2 and J is TRBJ2-2; maybe TRBD1 (6 bases). The TCR was taken from a female donor with multiple sclerosis, enrolled in a pregnancy study. The sequenced sample was peripheral blood, obtained in the second trimester of pregnancy. CDR3 nucleotide sequence: TGTGCCAGCAGCTTAGTTCCAGGGGTCTGGACCGGGGAGCTGTTTTTT. It codes for CASSLVPGVWTGELFF. Combining the CDR3 with reference TRBV11-2 and TRBJ2-2 gives the whole variable domain EAGVAQSPRYKIIEKRQSVAFWCNPISGHATLYWYQQILGQGPKLLIQFQNNGVVDDSQLPKDRFSAERLKGVDSTLKIQPAKLEDSAVYLCASSLVPGVWTGELFFGEGSRLTVL.